The sequence of this TCR beta chain was determined in a study of blood T cell repertoires in COVID-19. At the level of the study: Material from acute and convalescent COVID-19 was sourced from the United States, Italy and Spain.

The V end was cut by 4 bases, the J end by 5 bases, with 19 bases between. CDR1 and CDR2 from the germline V gene are SGHDT and YYEEEE. The length of the CDR3 is 15 residues. Across roughly 25 US areas, participants ranged in age from about 18 to 100 years. Here immunoSEQ multiplex PCR was the method, and the copy in TCRdb shows in-frame clones only, minus some. Of about 250,000 clones listed, 65% to 90% are singletons. The V gene is TRBV5-6, the J gene TRBJ2-7; D is perhaps TRBD1 (5 bases). Sequencing was performed on PBMCs or T cells enriched from blood (not recorded which). The clonotype was recovered from a woman aged 45-65 years with acute COVID-19. The CDR3: CASSTPREKIHEQYF. DNA for the CDR3: TGTGCCAGCAGCACCCCCAGGGAAAAAATACACGAGCAGTACTTC.